The clone carrying this T cell receptor beta chain was observed a single time. The sample comes from a study of blood T cell repertoires in COVID-19. Study context: Sites across the United States, Italy and Spain contributed samples from acute and convalescent COVID-19. Sources were T cells, B-cell-depleted T cells, or PBMCs; the material itself was cDNA or gDNA.

The CDR3 covers 12 residues. V shed 2 bases, J shed 10 bases, and the junction held 4 bases outside the gene matches. Per the germline V gene, CDR1 is MDHEN and CDR2 is SYDVKM. Data came from immunoSEQ multiplex PCR; TCRdb stores just in-frame clones and leaves some out. This sample has under 50,000 clones, with approximately 88% found just once. Sequencing was done on a sample of peripheral blood. The receptor was derived from a woman in her forties with acute or convalescent COVID-19. The gene calls are TRBV28 and TRBJ1-2, with 7 nucleotides matching TRBD1. CDR3 in amino acids: CASSLLQGYYTF. CDR3 in DNA: TGTGCCAGCAGTTTACTACAGGGGTACTACACCTTC.